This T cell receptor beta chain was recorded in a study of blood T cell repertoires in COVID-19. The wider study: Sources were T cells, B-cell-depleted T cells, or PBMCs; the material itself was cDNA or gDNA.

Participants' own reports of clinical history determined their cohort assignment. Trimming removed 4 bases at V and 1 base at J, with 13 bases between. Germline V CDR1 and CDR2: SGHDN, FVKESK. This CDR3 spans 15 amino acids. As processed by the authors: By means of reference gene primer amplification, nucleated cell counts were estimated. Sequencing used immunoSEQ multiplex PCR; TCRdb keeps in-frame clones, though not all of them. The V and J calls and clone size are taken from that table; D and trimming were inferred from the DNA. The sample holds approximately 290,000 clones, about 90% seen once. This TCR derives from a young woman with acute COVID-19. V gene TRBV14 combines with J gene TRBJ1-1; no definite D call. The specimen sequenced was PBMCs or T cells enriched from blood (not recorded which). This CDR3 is CASSPWEGKNTEAFF. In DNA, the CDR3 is TGTGCCAGCAGCCCGTGGGAGGGAAAGAACACTGAAGCTTTCTTT.